This TCR beta chain is drawn from a study of cytotoxic CD8 clonotypes in ibrutinib-treated CLL. This clone was picked up one time. Deep sequencing aimed at 1 in 200,000 to 1 in 1 million T cells' resolution. TCRdb's copy holds only in-frame clones and misses some; the assay was immunoSEQ multiplex PCR. The sample lists about 160,000 clones, more than 70% occurring once. V lost 0 bases and J lost 6, with 17 bases in between. Germline V gives CDR1 LGHNA, CDR2 YNFKEQ. This CDR3 comprises 16 residues. The genes are TRBV4-2 and TRBJ1-2, with D maybe TRBD1 (6 bases). Sequencing used PBMCs, obtained at disease progression, from a patient treated with ibrutinib. The origin of this receptor is a human donor with chronic lymphocytic leukemia. The CDR3 is CASSQDQPGAPDGYTF. As DNA, the CDR3 is TGTGCCAGCAGCCAAGATCAGCCGGGGGCACCGGATGGCTACACCTTC.